The source of this TCR beta chain is a study of T cells in Graves' hyperthyroidism and ophthalmopathy. Template material for amplifying TCR beta CDR3 regions consisted of RNA transcripts. The TCR CDR3 was amplified in a first-round RT-PCR using the HTBI primer set. TCRdb reanalysed the multiplex PCR reads using MiXCR and keeps one entry per CDR3 protein. This table holds about 360,000 distinct CDR3 sequences, roughly an eighth found once. The CDR3 is 11 residues long. From germline, CDR1 is SGDLS and CDR2 YYNGEE. Deletions cut 3 bases from V and 10 bases from J, with 10 bases between. The sample comprised blood. V gene TRBV9 combines with J gene TRBJ1-2, with D tentatively TRBD1 (5 bases). The receptor comes from a woman younger than 30 with Graves' hyperthyroidism. CDR3 DNA: TGTGCCAGCAGCGCAACAGGAGACTACACCTTC. It translates to CASSATGDYTF. Looking up the rest from reference TRBV9 and TRBJ1-2 gives the full variable domain: DSGVTQTPKHLITATGQRVTLRCSPRSGDLSVYWYQQSLDQGLQFLIQYYNGEERAKGNILERFSAQQFPDLHSELNLSSLELGDSALYFCASSATGDYTFGSGTRLTVV.